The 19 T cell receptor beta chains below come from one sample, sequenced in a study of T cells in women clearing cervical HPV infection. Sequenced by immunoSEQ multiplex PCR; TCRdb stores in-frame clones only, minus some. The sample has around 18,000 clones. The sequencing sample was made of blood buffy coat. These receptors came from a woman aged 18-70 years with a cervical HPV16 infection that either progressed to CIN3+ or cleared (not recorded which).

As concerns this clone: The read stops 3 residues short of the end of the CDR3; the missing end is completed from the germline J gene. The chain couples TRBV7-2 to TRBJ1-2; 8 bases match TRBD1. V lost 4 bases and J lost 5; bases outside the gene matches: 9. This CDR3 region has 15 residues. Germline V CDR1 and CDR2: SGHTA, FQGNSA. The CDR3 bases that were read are TGTGCCAGCAGCTCCCCAGGGGGCGCTGGGTATGGC. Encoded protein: CASSSPGGAGYG. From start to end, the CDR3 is CASSSPGGAGYGYTF.

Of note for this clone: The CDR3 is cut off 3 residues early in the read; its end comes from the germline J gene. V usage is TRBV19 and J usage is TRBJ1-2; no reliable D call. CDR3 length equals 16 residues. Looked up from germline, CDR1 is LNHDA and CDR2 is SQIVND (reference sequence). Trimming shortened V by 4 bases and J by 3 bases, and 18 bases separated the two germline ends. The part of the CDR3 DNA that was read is TGTGCCAGTAGTAGTCGAGCCCTCTTGCTCGACTATGGC. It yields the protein CASSSRALLLDYG. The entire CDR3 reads CASSSRALLLDYGYTF.

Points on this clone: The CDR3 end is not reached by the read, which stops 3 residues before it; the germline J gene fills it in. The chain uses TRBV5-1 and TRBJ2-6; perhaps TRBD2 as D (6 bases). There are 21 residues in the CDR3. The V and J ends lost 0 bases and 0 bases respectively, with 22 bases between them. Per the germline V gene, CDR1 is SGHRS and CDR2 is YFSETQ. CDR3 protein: CASSLVGEFRESHSGANVLTF. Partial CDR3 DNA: TGCGCCAGCAGCTTGGTAGGGGAATTCCGGGAGTCCCACTCTGGGGCCAACGTC.

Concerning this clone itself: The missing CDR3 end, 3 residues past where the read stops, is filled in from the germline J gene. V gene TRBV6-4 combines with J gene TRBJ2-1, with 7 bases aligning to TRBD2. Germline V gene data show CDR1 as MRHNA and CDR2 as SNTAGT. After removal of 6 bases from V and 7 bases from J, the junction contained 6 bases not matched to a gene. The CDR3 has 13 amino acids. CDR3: CASSLGGENEQFF. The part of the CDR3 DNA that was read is TGTGCCAGCAGCCTGGGGGGGGAAAATGAG.

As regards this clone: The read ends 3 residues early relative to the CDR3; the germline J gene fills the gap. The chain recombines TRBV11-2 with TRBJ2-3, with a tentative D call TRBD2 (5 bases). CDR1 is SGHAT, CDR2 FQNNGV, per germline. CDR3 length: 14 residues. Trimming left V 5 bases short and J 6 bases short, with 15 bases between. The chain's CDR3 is CASSPPGPGDTQYF. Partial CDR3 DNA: TGTGCCAGCAGCCCTCCCGGGCCGGGGGATACG.

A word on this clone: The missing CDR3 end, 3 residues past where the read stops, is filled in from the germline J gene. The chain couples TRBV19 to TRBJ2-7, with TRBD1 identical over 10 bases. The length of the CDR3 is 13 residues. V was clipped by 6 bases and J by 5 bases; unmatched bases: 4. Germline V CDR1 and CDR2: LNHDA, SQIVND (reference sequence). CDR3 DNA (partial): TGTGCCAGTAGGGGGACAGGGGTCCACGAG. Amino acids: CASRGTGVHE. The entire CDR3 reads CASRGTGVHEQYF.

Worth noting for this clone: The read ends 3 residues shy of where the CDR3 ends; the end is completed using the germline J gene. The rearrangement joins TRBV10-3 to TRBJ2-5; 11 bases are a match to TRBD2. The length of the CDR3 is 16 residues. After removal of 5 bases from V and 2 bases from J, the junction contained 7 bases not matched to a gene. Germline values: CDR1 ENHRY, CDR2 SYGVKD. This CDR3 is CAISSGTSGLQETQYF. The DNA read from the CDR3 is TGTGCCATCAGTTCCGGGACTAGCGGATTACAAGAGACC.

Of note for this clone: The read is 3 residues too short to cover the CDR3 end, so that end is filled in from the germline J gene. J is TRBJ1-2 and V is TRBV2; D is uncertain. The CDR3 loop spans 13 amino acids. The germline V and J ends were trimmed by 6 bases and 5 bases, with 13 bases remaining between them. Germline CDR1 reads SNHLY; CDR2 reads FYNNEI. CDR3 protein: CASSVISRYGYTF. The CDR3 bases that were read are TGTGCCAGCAGCGTTATTTCGCGGTATGGC.

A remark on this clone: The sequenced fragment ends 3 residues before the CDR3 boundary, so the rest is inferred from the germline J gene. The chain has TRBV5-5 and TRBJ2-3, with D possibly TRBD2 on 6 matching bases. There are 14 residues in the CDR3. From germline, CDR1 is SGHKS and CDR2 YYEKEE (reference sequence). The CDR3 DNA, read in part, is TGTGCCAGCAGCTTTGGCGGGATTGGAGAGACG. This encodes CASSFGGIGET. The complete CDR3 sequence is CASSFGGIGETQYF.

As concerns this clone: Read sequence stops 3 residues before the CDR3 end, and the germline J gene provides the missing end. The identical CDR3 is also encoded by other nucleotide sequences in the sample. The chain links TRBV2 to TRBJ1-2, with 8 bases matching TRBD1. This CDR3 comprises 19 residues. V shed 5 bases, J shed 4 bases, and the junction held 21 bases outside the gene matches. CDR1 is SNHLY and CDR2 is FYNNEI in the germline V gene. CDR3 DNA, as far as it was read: TGTGCCAGCAGTCACCCAGGGGGCGCGGGTGGCCTGGGCGTCTATGGC. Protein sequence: CASSHPGGAGGLGVYG. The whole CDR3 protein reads CASSHPGGAGGLGVYGYTF.

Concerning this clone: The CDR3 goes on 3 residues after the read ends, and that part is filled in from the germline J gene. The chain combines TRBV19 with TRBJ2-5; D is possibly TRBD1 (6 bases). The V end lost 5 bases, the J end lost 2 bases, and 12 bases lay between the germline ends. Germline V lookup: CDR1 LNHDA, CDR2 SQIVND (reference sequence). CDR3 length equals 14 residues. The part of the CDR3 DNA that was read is TGTGCCAGTAGTCCACAGGGAATACAAGAGACC. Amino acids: CASSPQGIQET. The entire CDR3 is CASSPQGIQETQYF.

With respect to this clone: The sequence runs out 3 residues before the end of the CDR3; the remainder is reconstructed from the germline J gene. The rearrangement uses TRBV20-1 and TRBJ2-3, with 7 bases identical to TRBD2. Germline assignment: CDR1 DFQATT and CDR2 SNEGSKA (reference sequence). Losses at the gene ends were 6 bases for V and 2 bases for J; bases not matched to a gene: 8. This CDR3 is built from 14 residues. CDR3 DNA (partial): TGCAGTGCCAAAAAGGGACTAAACACAGATACG. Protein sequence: CSAKKGLNTDT. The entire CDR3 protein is CSAKKGLNTDTQYF.

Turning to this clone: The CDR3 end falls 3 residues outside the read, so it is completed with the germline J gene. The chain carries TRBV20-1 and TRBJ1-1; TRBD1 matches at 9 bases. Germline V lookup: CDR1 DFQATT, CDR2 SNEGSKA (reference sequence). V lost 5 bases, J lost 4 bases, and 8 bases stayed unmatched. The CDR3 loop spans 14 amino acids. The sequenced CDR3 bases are TGCAGTGCTGGGACAGGGAGAAGGGTCACTGAA. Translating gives CSAGTGRRVTE. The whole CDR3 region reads CSAGTGRRVTEAFF.

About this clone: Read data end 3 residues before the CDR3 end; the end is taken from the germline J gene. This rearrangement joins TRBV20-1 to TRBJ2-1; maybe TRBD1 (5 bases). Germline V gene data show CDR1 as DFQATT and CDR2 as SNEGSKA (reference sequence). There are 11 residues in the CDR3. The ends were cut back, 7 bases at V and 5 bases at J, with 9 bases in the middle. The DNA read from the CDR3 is TGCAGTGTGACAGCGAACAATGAG. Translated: CSVTANNE. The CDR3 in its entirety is CSVTANNEQFF.

CDR3 protein: CASSPGQGLHYGYTF. The sequenced CDR3 bases are TGTGCCAGCAGCCCGGGACAGGGTCTCCACTATGGC. The chain employs TRBV7-9 and TRBJ1-2, with 9 bases lining up with TRBD1. The CDR3 end falls 3 residues outside the read, so it is completed with the germline J gene. After removal of 5 bases from V and 3 bases from J, the junction contained 7 bases not matched to a gene. The CDR3 runs to 15 residues. CDR1 and CDR2 from the germline V gene are SEHNR and FQNEAQ (reference sequence).

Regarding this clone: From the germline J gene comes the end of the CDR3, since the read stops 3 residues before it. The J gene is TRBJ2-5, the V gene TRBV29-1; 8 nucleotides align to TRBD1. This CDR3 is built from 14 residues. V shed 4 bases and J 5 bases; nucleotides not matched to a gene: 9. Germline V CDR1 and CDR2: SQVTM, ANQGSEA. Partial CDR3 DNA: TGCAGCGTTGCTATCGGGACAGGTTCCGAGACC. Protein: CSVAIGTGSET. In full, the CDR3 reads CSVAIGTGSETQYF.

The CDR3 sequence is CASSRSGAGNTIYF. Partial CDR3 DNA: TGCGCCAGCAGTAGGTCAGGGGCTGGAAACACC. This sequence joins TRBV5-1 and TRBJ1-3, with D perhaps TRBD1 (6 bases). The CDR3 goes on 3 residues after the read ends, and that part is filled in from the germline J gene. The CDR3 is 14 amino acids. The V end was cut by 5 bases, the J end by 2 bases, with 11 bases between. Germline V gene sequence: CDR1 SGHRS, CDR2 YFSETQ.

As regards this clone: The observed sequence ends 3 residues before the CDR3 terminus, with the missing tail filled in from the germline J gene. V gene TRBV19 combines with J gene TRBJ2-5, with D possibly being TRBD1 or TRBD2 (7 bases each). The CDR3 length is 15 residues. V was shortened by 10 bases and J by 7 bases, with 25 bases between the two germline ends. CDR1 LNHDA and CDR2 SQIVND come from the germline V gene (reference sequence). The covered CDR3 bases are TGTGCCACCCAAAGGAGCGGGACAGCAGGGGGGACC. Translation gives CATQRSGTAGGT. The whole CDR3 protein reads CATQRSGTAGGTQYF.

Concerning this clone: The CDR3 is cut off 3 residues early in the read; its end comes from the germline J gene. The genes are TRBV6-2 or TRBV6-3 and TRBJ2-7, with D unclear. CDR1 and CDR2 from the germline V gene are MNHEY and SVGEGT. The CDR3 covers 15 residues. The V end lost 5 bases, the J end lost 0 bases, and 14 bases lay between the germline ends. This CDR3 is CASSLTWAFSYEQYF. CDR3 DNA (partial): TGTGCCAGCAGTCTGACCTGGGCGTTCTCCTACGAG.